This T cell receptor beta chain originates from a study of OX40 agonist ivuxolimab in advanced cancers. The germline gives CDR1 SQVTM, CDR2 ANQGSEA. This CDR3 region has 14 residues. V lost 1 base and J 0 bases, leaving 10 bases between the germline ends. Sequencing used immunoSEQ multiplex PCR; TCRdb keeps in-frame clones, though not all of them. The sample carries about 19,000 clones, 70% to 90% recorded once. Sequenced here: CD4+ or CD8+ T cells sorted from blood, sampled in a trial of the OX40 agonist ivuxolimab. This receptor was obtained from an adult with an advanced solid tumor such as melanoma, head and neck, liver or kidney cancer. The genes are TRBV29-1 and TRBJ2-7; D is ambiguous. The CDR3, as DNA: TGCAGCGTTGAAGGGTCGGGCAGCTCCTACGAGCAGTACTTC. This codes for CSVEGSGSSYEQYF.